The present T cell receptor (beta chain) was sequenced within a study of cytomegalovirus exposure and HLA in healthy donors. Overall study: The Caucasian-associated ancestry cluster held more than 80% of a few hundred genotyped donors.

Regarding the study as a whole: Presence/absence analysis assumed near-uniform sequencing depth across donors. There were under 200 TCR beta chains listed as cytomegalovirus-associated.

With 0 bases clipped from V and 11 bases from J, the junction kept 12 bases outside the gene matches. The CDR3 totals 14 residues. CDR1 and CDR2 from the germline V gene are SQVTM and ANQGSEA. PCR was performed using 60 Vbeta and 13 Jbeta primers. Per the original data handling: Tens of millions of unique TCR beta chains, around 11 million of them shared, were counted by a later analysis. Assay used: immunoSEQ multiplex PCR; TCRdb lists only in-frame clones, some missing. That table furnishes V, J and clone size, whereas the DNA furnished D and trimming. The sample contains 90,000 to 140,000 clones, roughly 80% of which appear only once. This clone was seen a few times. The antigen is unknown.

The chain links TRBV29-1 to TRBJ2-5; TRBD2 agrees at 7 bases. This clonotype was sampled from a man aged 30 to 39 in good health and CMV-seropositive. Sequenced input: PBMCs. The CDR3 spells CSVEDLGVAREQYF. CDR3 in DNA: TGCAGCGTTGAAGATCTCGGGGTCGCGCGGGAGCAGTACTTC.